The 30 T cell receptor beta chains below come from one sample, sequenced in a study of T-cell reconstitution after alpha-beta-depleted transplantation in children. It was with unique molecular identifiers that the TCRbeta library was prepared. Each CDR3 protein is one row after TCRdb ran MiXCR on the PCR reads. The table shows some 600,000 distinct CDR3 sequences, with roughly 17% occurring only once. The sample in question was PBMCs from the stem cell graft donor, obtained from the stem cell graft. Every receptor here comes from a human donor who donated a stem cell graft to a child with acute myeloid leukemia.

The V and J genes are TRBV7-9 and TRBJ1-2; the D gene is possibly TRBD1 (6 bases). Trimming removed 5 bases at V and 6 bases at J, with 16 bases between. CDR3 size: 14 residues. The germline CDR1 and CDR2 sequences are SEHNR and FQNEAQ (reference sequence). CDR3 in amino acids: CASSPPEGVDGYTF. The CDR3 DNA sequence: TGTGCCAGCAGCCCCCCCGAGGGGGTGGATGGCTACACCTTC.

The V gene is TRBV24-1, the J gene TRBJ2-5, with 8 bases lining up with TRBD2. Germline-derived CDR1 and CDR2 are KGHDR and SFDVKD. V was clipped by 6 bases and J by 1 base; unmatched bases: 6. This CDR3 has 15 amino acids. The CDR3 protein is CATSRSGGPQETQYF. Here the CDR3 DNA reads TGTGCCACCAGTCGGAGCGGGGGCCCCCAAGAGACCCAGTACTTC.

This clonotype occurred a few times. This rearrangement joins TRBV7-2 to TRBJ2-2; either TRBD1 or TRBD2 may fit D (6 bases each). Looked up from germline, CDR1 is SGHTA and CDR2 is FQGNSA. With 8 bases removed from V and 4 bases from J, the gap between germline ends came to 14 bases. The CDR3 consists of 14 residues. The CDR3 region is CASLGGHITGELFF. In DNA form, the CDR3 reads TGTGCCAGCTTGGGGGGACATATCACCGGGGAGCTGTTTTTT.

This clonotype was counted at least ten times. The V and J genes are TRBV20-1 and TRBJ2-1; 9 bases map to TRBD1. In germline, CDR1 is DFQATT, CDR2 SNEGSKA (reference sequence). The CDR3 spans 14 residues. With V trimmed by 5 bases and J by 5 bases, 7 bases remained unmatched. The CDR3 protein is CSAPGWTGDNEQFF. The CDR3 bases are TGCAGTGCTCCAGGCTGGACAGGGGACAATGAGCAGTTCTTC.

This clonotype has a count of ten or more. This rearrangement joins TRBV12-3 or TRBV12-4 to TRBJ1-6; TRBD1 matches at 9 bases. V trimming: 6 bases; J trimming: 9 bases; junction bases outside the gene matches: 6. The CDR3 covers 14 residues. The CDR3, as DNA: TGTGCCAGCAGGGTGGGGACAGGGAGTTCACCCCTCCACTTT. Translated, it gives CASRVGTGSSPLHF.

This clonotype appeared a few times. This chain uses TRBV12-3 or TRBV12-4 with TRBJ2-5, with TRBD2 matching over 7 bases. V lost 7 bases and J lost 5; bases outside the gene matches: 4. This CDR3 has 12 amino acids. The CDR3 reads CASTGEGETQYF. Written as DNA, the CDR3 is TGTGCCAGCACGGGGGAGGGCGAGACCCAGTACTTC.

In its sample, this clonotype was seen many times. The chain has TRBV10-3 and TRBJ2-7; a possible D gene is TRBD1 (7 bases). Germline loops: CDR1 ENHRY, CDR2 SYGVKD. This CDR3 contains 15 residues. V lost 0 bases, J lost 4 bases, and 13 bases lay in between. The CDR3 spells CAISESRRGLYEQYV. CDR3 coding DNA: TGTGCCATCAGTGAGTCGAGGAGGGGGCTTTACGAGCAGTACGTC.

The chain uses TRBV6-1 and TRBJ1-1; D is unresolved. Germline assignment: CDR1 MNHNS and CDR2 SASEGT. Trimming pared 4 bases from V and 7 bases from J, leaving 19 bases between. CDR3 length: 15 amino acids. DNA for the CDR3: TGTGCCAGCAGTGCCGAAATGGGCCCGGCCGGTGAAGCTTTCTTT. As protein: CASSAEMGPAGEAFF.

This clonotype was counted between two and nine times. J is TRBJ2-7 and V is TRBV9, with 13 nucleotides matching TRBD2. Germline CDR1 SGDLS, CDR2 YYNGEE. The V and J ends lost 4 bases and 1 base, in that order; junction bases with no gene match: 8. The CDR3 extends over 17 amino acids. In nucleotides, the CDR3 is TGTGCCAGCAGCACTTCACCGGGACTAGCGGGGTCCTACGAGCAGTACTTC. It is translated as CASSTSPGLAGSYEQYF.

This clonotype has only a few counts. In nucleotides, the CDR3 is TGCAGTGCTGTTTCGACGGCCTATGGCTACACCTTC. It translates to CSAVSTAYGYTF. This chain joins TRBV20-1 and TRBJ1-2, with no clear D. The CDR3 consists of 12 residues. The germline V and J ends were trimmed by 5 bases and 4 bases, with 11 bases remaining between them. Per germline, CDR1 DFQATT and CDR2 SNEGSKA (reference sequence).

This clonotype was detected ten times or more. The chain has TRBV7-2 and TRBJ1-2; D remains unclear. The CDR3 has 14 amino acids. V dropped 0 bases and J dropped 9 bases, with 14 bases sitting between them. Germline-derived CDR1 and CDR2 are SGHTA and FQGNSA. Here the CDR3 DNA reads TGTGCCAGCAGCTTAGCGCCGAAGGGAGATAGCTACACCTTC. It yields the protein CASSLAPKGDSYTF.

This clonotype has at least ten counts. The chain employs TRBV20-1 and TRBJ2-1, with 8 bases matching TRBD2. Germline V gene data show CDR1 as DFQATT and CDR2 as SNEGSKA (reference sequence). V dropped 8 bases and J dropped 4; count of bases not matched to a gene: 4. This CDR3 has 12 amino acids. The CDR3 bases are TGCAGTACCGGGGGGGCATACAATGAGCAGTTCTTC. Translation: CSTGGAYNEQFF.

In its sample, this clonotype was seen many times. The V call is TRBV7-2, the J call TRBJ1-1; D is unresolved. Germline CDR1 and CDR2: SGHTA and FQGNSA. Trimming shortened V by 0 bases and J by 10 bases, and 21 bases separated the two germline ends. The CDR3 is 16 residues long. CDR3 coding DNA: TGTGCCAGCAGCTTAGCGTCCTCAACTACAAACAGTGGAGCTTTCTTT. As protein: CASSLASSTTNSGAFF.

The chain recombines TRBV9 with TRBJ2-1, with 10 bases lining up with TRBD2. Germline values: CDR1 SGDLS, CDR2 YYNGEE. The CDR3 has 16 amino acids. With 3 bases clipped from V and 4 bases from J, the junction kept 7 bases outside the gene matches. This CDR3 reads CASSAPSGGEYNEQFF. The CDR3 region has the DNA TGTGCCAGCAGCGCCCCAAGCGGGGGGGAGTACAATGAGCAGTTCTTC.

In this sample, this clonotype turned up many times. The rearrangement uses TRBV10-3 and TRBJ2-7; the match to TRBD1 covers 9 bases. V trimming: 4 bases; J trimming: 0 bases; junction bases outside the gene matches: 4. The CDR3 is 15 amino acids. CDR1 and CDR2 (germline): ENHRY, SYGVKD. CDR3 amino acids: CAISVGTGFSYEQYF. The DNA for the CDR3 is TGTGCCATCAGTGTGGGGACAGGGTTCTCCTACGAGCAGTACTTC.

This clonotype was observed many times. The rearrangement uses TRBV20-1 and TRBJ1-1; 8 nucleotides align to TRBD1. From germline, CDR1 is DFQATT and CDR2 SNEGSKA (reference sequence). V shed 2 bases, J shed 1 base, and the junction held 3 bases outside the gene matches. The length of the CDR3 is 14 residues. CDR3 sequence reads: CSARNRGSNTEAFF. The CDR3 nucleotides are TGCAGTGCTAGAAACAGGGGGTCGAACACTGAAGCTTTCTTT.

The chain uses TRBV24-1 and TRBJ1-5; 7 positions agree with TRBD1. V lost 7 bases, J lost 7 bases, and 9 bases stayed unmatched. There are 14 residues in the CDR3. Germline CDR1 reads KGHDR; CDR2 reads SFDVKD. The CDR3 spells CATSHRQGGQPQHF. The CDR3, as DNA: TGTGCCACCAGCCATCGGCAGGGGGGCCAGCCCCAGCATTTT.

This clonotype has at least ten counts. The CDR3 bases are TGTGCCAGCAGCTTGGAGGCTGGCTACACCTTC. Translating it yields CASSLEAGYTF. The chain joins TRBV5-6 to TRBJ1-2, with D unresolved. CDR3 length: 11 residues. CDR1 and CDR2 (germline): SGHDT, YYEEEE. The V end lost 0 bases, the J end lost 7 bases, and 4 bases lay between the germline ends.

This clonotype was seen at least ten times. This chain connects TRBV20-1 to TRBJ2-7, with 10 bases fitting TRBD2. Germline V gene lookup returns CDR1 DFQATT and CDR2 SNEGSKA (reference sequence). After removal of 6 bases from V and 0 bases from J, the junction contained 2 bases not matched to a gene. This CDR3 has 13 amino acids. The CDR3 reads CSALAGGSYEQYF. The CDR3 DNA is TGCAGTGCGTTAGCGGGGGGCTCCTACGAGCAGTACTTC.

The chain links TRBV7-6 to TRBJ2-3; D may match TRBD1 or TRBD2 (5 bases each). There are 15 residues in the CDR3. Germline CDR1 reads SGHVS; CDR2 reads FNYEAQ. V lost 3 bases and J 1 base, leaving 11 bases between the germline ends. Here the CDR3 DNA reads TGTGCCAGCAGCTTCAGGGTGGAGGGCACAGATACGCAGTATTTT. Amino acids: CASSFRVEGTDTQYF.

The gene calls are TRBV7-6 and TRBJ2-5, with D possibly matching TRBD2 (5 bases). The V and J ends lost 2 bases and 1 base respectively, with 8 bases between them. Germline CDR1 reads SGHVS; CDR2 reads FNYEAQ. The length of the CDR3 is 14 residues. The CDR3 spells CASSLKRGQETQYF. CDR3 nucleotide sequence: TGTGCCAGCAGCTTAAAACGGGGCCAAGAGACCCAGTACTTC.

This clonotype was seen repeatedly, ten times or more. The J gene is TRBJ2-1, the V gene TRBV20-1, with TRBD2 matching over 7 bases. The CDR3 is 15 amino acids. With V trimmed by 0 bases and J by 10 bases, 12 bases remained unmatched. Germline loops: CDR1 DFQATT, CDR2 SNEGSKA (reference sequence). In DNA form, the CDR3 reads TGCAGTGCTAGAGATTCGGGAGGCAGTTCAGGGGAGCAGTTCTTC. This encodes CSARDSGGSSGEQFF.

The chain combines TRBV7-9 with TRBJ1-4, with unresolved D. CDR3 size: 17 residues. V was trimmed by 1 base and J by 6 bases, leaving 18 bases between them. The germline CDR1 and CDR2 sequences are SEHNR and FQNEAQ (reference sequence). CDR3 amino acids: CASSLGYGSESYEKLFF. The CDR3 DNA sequence: TGTGCCAGCAGCTTAGGATACGGTTCCGAGTCCTATGAAAAACTGTTTTTT.

The chain is built from TRBV5-1 and TRBJ2-2; D not resolved. CDR3 length: 16 amino acids. V was shortened by 6 bases and J by 2 bases, with 17 bases between the two germline ends. Germline V gene sequence: CDR1 SGHRS, CDR2 YFSETQ. DNA for the CDR3: TGCGCCAGCACCCCTCTATCGACCTTAAACACCGGGGAGCTGTTTTTT. It specifies CASTPLSTLNTGELFF.

The chain joins TRBV29-1 to TRBJ1-4; tentative D call: TRBD1 (5 bases). Germline CDR1 is SQVTM and CDR2 is ANQGSEA. With 4 bases removed from V and 7 bases from J, the gap between germline ends came to 16 bases. The CDR3 spans 14 residues. In nucleotides, the CDR3 is TGCAGCGTTGGCCTGGGGGGGGGAATTGAAAAACTGTTTTTT. This encodes CSVGLGGGIEKLFF. Full variable domain (missing parts from reference TRBV29-1 and TRBJ1-4): SAVISQKPSRDICQRGTSLTIQCQVDSQVTMMFWYRQQPGQSLTLIATANQGSEATYESGFVIDKFPISRPNLTFSTLTVSNMSPEDSSIYLCSVGLGGGIEKLFFGSGTQLSVL.

This clonotype has ten or more counts. The CDR3 loop reads CSARGQAAYEQYF. CDR3 sequence (DNA): TGCAGTGCTAGAGGGCAGGCCGCCTACGAGCAGTACTTC. The chain is built from TRBV20-1 and TRBJ2-7, with D unclear. The CDR3 runs 13 residues. V was cut by 1 base and J by 2 bases, with 9 bases left in between. The germline V gene has CDR1 DFQATT and CDR2 SNEGSKA (reference sequence).

This clonotype was seen at least ten times. J is TRBJ2-4 and V is TRBV20-1; D remains unclear. CDR3 size: 14 residues. The germline V gene has CDR1 DFQATT and CDR2 SNEGSKA (reference sequence). The ends were cut back, 4 bases at V and 0 bases at J, with 10 bases in the middle. CDR3 in DNA: TGCAGTGCTACGCAAGACCTAGCCAAAAACATTCAGTACTTC. It yields the protein CSATQDLAKNIQYF.

This chain's CDR3 is CASSRLADSKETQYF. The CDR3 DNA sequence: TGTGCCAGCAGCCGCCTAGCCGACTCCAAAGAGACCCAGTACTTC. V usage is TRBV4-2 and J usage is TRBJ2-5, with D maybe TRBD2 (5 bases). V was cut by 4 bases and J by 3 bases, with 15 bases left in between. Germline V CDR1 and CDR2: LGHNA, YNFKEQ. This CDR3 has 15 residues.

Only a few counts were recorded for this clonotype. The chain couples TRBV7-9 to TRBJ1-2; D might be TRBD1 (5 bases). Germline values: CDR1 SEHNR, CDR2 FQNEAQ (reference sequence). The V gene lost 3 bases and the J gene lost 3 bases, with 17 bases spanning the gap. This CDR3 region has 16 residues. CDR3 protein: CASSFSRGGDHYGYTF. CDR3 bases: TGTGCCAGCAGCTTCTCTCGGGGCGGAGACCACTATGGCTACACCTTC.

On this clonotype itself: This may arise from a read error, as a much more abundant clone is one base away. The rearrangement joins TRBV7-8 to TRBJ2-1; D ambiguous. CDR3 length: 12 amino acids. V was trimmed by 4 bases and J by 6 bases, leaving 7 bases between them. The germline CDR1 and CDR2 sequences are SGHVS and FQNEAQ. The CDR3 reads CASSYRSNEQFF. CDR3 sequence (DNA): TGTGCCAGCAGCTACCGTAGCAATGAGCAGTTCTTC.